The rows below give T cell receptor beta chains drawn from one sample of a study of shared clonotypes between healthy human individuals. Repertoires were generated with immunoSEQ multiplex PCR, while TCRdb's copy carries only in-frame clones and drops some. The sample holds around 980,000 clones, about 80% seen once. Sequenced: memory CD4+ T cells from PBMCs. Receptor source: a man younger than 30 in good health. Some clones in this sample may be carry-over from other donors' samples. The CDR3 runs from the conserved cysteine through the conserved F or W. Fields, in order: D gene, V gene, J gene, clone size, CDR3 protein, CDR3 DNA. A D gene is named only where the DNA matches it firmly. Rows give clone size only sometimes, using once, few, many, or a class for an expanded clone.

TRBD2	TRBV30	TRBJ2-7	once	CAWRLAVFSGSVYEQYF	TGTGCCTGGAGGCTAGCCGTCTTTAGCGGGAGCGTGTACGAGCAGTACTTC
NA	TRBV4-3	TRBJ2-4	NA	CASSPGTSGGNIQYF	TGCGCCAGCAGCCCCGGGACATCGGGAGGAAACATTCAGTACTTC
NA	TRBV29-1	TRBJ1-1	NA	CSVHTGFLYTEAFF	TGCAGCGTTCATACAGGGTTTTTGTACACTGAAGCTTTCTTT
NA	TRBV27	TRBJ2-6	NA	CASSSYSGANVLTF	TGTGCCAGCAGTAGCTACTCTGGGGCCAACGTCCTGACTTTC
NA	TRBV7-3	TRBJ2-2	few	CASSLMPGREELFF	TGTGCCAGCAGCTTAATGCCAGGCCGTGAGGAGCTGTTTTTT
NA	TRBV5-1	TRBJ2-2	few	CASSLSDLRTGELFF	TGCGCCAGCAGCTTGTCAGACTTACGGACCGGGGAGCTGTTTTTT
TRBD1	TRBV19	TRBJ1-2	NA	CASRGDSYGYTF	TGTGCCAGTAGGGGGGACAGCTATGGCTACACCTTC
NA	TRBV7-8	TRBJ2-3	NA	CASSPQISSDTQYF	TGTGCCAGCAGCCCCCAGATAAGCAGCGATACGCAGTATTTT
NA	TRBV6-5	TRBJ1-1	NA	CASSPRRGPNTEAFF	TGTGCCAGCAGTCCCCGACGGGGGCCGAACACTGAAGCTTTCTTT
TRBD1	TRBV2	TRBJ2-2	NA	CASRQGAPGELFF	TGTGCCAGCCGACAGGGGGCTCCCGGGGAGCTGTTTTTT
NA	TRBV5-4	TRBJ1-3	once	CASSSFKREASGNTIYF	TGTGCCAGCAGCTCCTTTAAGAGGGAGGCCTCTGGAAACACCATATATTTT
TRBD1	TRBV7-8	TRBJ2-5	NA	CASSLGEWRQGAMARETQYF	TGTGCCAGCAGCTTAGGGGAGTGGCGACAGGGGGCTATGGCCCGGGAGACCCAGTACTTC
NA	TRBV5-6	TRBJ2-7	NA	CASLNRVLSSSEQYF	TGTGCCAGCCTAAACAGGGTTTTGAGTTCGAGCGAGCAGTACTTC
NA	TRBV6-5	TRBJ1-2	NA	CASSDDGGDYGYTF	TGTGCCAGCAGCGATGACGGCGGGGACTATGGCTACACCTTC
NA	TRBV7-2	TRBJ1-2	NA	CASSLARLGGYTF	TGTGCCAGCAGCTTAGCGCGGCTGGGCGGCTACACCTTC
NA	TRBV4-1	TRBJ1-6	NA	CASSQERVASSPLHF	TGCGCCAGCAGCCAAGAAAGGGTGGCAAGCTCACCCCTCCACTTT